This TCR beta chain was identified during a study of T cell responses to AZD1222 COVID-19 vaccine (dated by TCRdb to the early 2020s). Concerning the study at large: TCR sequencing covered over 230 trial participants: 200 to 210 given two doses of AZD1222 and around 25 given two doses of MenACWY control vaccine. Trial participants were enrolled by age into 18-55, 56-69 and 70-plus year subgroups, with roughly 150, 30 and 60 TCR-sequenced participants respectively. Results the study describes overall, beyond this receptor: Conclusions about previously exposed vaccinees are limited, since just five or six AZD1222 recipients were seropositive for SARS-CoV-2 at baseline. The whole spike protein was spanned by vaccine-associated CD4 TCRs, and dominant responses were seen in regions 160-218 and 743-854. Participants were mostly white British and included more females than males, and it was suggested by the authors that clonal diversity may have been underestimated. No day 14 peak-response samples were available, so repertoires were characterized only after the peak T cell response. Spike-specific TCR breadth and depth rose significantly after two AZD1222 doses compared with day 0 and with MenACWY recipients. Nearly half of unique spike-specific TCRs reportedly recognized epitopes outside regions mutated in the B.1.351 and B.1.1.7 variants. In the small 56-69-year group, the increase in depth fell short of significance, most likely because of low power.

Explained via the paper, the time point label denotes: about 28 days (+/-7) after the second vaccine dose. Because spike-specific TCR depth and breadth did not differ between the two schedules, AZD1222 recipients who got a second dose at roughly 4 weeks were pooled with those who got a second dose at roughly 12 weeks. The vaccinee samples were drawn from two UK trials, COV001 and COV002, one of which was a single-blind randomized controlled phase 2/3 trial testing AZD1222 (ChAdOx1 nCoV-19) in healthy adults. Trial participant PBMC samples were collected at day 0 and day 28 after the second dose for TCRbeta chain sequencing. The CDR3 regions of human TCRbeta chains were analyzed by immunosequencing. The original pipeline was this. Repertoire TCRs were matched against a reference library of SARS-CoV-2-specific TCRs generated with the MIRA antigen-specificity platform. Breadth was defined as the fraction of unique TCRs that were SARS-CoV-2-associated. Depth was defined as the fraction of total T cells that were SARS-CoV-2-associated. Using the MIRA data, every spike-specific TCR was mapped to the spike region that the TCR reacted to and assigned to either a CD4 or a CD8 class. Log10-transformed breadth and depth values were compared by one-way ANOVA with Sidak's multiple comparisons tests. Here the immuneACCESS table is served through TCRdb, limited to in-frame sequences with V and J called. Missing clones are a known gap in these copies; in checked studies unresolved V genes cover under half, and the rest lacks a known reason. The V and J calls and clone size are taken from that table; D and trimming were inferred from the DNA. A total of roughly 100,000 clones appear in this sample, roughly 91% of them only once. Clones ranked in the top ten supply roughly 8% of the sample.

Comments on this clone: Its target antigen remains unknown. Base qualities are not provided; no much larger clone lies one nucleotide away.

For CDR1 and CDR2, the germline V gene lists SGDLS and YYNGEE. Cut back by 5 bases and 4 bases, the V and J ends lie 13 bases apart. Including the terminal cysteine and phenylalanine, the CDR3 comprises 14 residues. The read is trimmed to its CDR3 DNA, 42 bases read in frame from base 1. The receptor was isolated from an adult who received the AZD1222 COVID-19 vaccine. Sequences were derived from peripheral blood, sampled 28 days after the second AZD1222 dose. The chain is encoded by TRBV9 joined to TRBJ1-5; no D segment can be confidently identified. CDR3 reads: CASSGFPGNQPQHF. The DNA is as follows: TGTGCCAGCAGTGGGTTTCCGGGGAATCAGCCCCAGCATTTT.